This T cell receptor beta chain derives from a study of T cells in Graves' hyperthyroidism and ophthalmopathy. Concerning this clonotype itself: The antigen remains unidentified.

General observations from the study: Peripheral blood also featured most of the thyroid clonotypes expanded above 0.001.

Researchers amplified the TCR beta CDR3 regions from RNA transcripts. The study used the HTBI primer set for a first-round RT-PCR of the TCR CDR3. TCRdb used MiXCR to reprocess the multiplex PCR reads, holding one entry per CDR3 protein. The sample has about 210,000 distinct CDR3 sequences; about a sixth are singletons. PBMCs were sourced from more than 7.5 ml fresh peripheral blood. Per germline, CDR1 LNHDA and CDR2 SQIVND (reference sequence). This CDR3 is built from 15 residues. V trimming: 3 bases; J trimming: 3 bases; junction bases outside the gene matches: 7. V is TRBV19 and J is TRBJ2-7; 8 bases map to TRBD2. Sequencing was performed on blood. The source of this sequence is a man aged 50 to 59 with Graves' hyperthyroidism. The CDR3 region has the DNA TGTGCCAGTAGTATGTCGGCGGGAGGCAGCTACGAGCAGTACTTC. Translation: CASSMSAGGSYEQYF.